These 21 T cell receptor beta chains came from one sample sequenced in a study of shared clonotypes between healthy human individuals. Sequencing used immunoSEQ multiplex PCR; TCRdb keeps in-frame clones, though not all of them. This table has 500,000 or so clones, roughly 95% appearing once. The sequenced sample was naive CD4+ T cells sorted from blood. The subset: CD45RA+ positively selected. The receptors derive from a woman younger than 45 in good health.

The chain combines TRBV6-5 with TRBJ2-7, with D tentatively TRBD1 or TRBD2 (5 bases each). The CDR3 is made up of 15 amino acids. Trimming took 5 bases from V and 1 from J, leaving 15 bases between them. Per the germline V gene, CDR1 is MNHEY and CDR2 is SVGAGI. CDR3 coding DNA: TGTGCCAGCAGTCGTCCCGGGACCAATTCCTACGAGCAGTACTTC. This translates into CASSRPGTNSYEQYF.

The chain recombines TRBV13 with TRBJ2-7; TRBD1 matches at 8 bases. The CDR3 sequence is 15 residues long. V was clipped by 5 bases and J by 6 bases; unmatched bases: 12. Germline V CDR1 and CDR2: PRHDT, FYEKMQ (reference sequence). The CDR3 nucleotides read TGTGCCAGCAGCCGTCTAGACAGGGGCCTTGCCGAGCAGTACTTC. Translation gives CASSRLDRGLAEQYF.

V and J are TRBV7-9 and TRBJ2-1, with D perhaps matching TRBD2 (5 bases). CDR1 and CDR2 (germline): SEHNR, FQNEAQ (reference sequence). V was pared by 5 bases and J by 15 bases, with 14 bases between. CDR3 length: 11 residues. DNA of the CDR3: TGTGCCAGCAGCCCCGGGATACAACGGTTCTTC. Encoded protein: CASSPGIQRFF.

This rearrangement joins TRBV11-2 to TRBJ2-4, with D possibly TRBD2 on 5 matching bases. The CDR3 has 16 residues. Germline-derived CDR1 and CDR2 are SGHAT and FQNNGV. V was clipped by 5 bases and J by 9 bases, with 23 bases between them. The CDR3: CASSKVRGRGLGIQYF. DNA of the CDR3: TGTGCCAGCAGCAAAGTAAGAGGTCGGGGATTGGGCATTCAGTACTTC.

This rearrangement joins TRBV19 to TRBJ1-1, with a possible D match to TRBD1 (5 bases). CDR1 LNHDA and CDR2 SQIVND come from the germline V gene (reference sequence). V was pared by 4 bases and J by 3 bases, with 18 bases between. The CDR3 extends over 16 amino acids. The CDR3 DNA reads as TGTGCCAGTAGTAGTATGAGAAGGGGTCCGGACACTGAAGCTTTCTTT. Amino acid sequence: CASSSMRRGPDTEAFF.

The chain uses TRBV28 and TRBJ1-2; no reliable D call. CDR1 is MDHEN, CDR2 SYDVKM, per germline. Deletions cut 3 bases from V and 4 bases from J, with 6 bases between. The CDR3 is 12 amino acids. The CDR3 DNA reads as TGTGCCAGCAGTTTTAAGGGCTATGGCTACACCTTC. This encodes CASSFKGYGYTF.

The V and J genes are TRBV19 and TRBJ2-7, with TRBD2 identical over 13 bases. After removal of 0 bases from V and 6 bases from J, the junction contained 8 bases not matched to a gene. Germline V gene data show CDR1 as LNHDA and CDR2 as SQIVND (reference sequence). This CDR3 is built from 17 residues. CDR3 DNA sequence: TGTGCCAGTAGTATAGACTCCGGACTAGCGGGAGAAGGCGAGCAGTACTTC. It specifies CASSIDSGLAGEGEQYF. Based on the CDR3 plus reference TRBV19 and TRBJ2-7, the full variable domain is DGGITQSPKYLFRKEGQNVTLSCEQNLNHDAMYWYRQDPGQGLRLIYYSQIVNDFQKGDIAEGYSVSREKKESFPLTVTSAQKNPTAFYLCASSIDSGLAGEGEQYFGPGTRLTVT.

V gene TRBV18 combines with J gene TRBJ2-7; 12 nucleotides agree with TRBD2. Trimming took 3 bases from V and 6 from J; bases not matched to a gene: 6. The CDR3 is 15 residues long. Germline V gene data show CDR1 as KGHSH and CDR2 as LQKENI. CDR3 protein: CASSPRLAGVGEQYF. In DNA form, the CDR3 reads TGTGCCAGCTCACCCCGACTAGCGGGAGTCGGCGAGCAGTACTTC.

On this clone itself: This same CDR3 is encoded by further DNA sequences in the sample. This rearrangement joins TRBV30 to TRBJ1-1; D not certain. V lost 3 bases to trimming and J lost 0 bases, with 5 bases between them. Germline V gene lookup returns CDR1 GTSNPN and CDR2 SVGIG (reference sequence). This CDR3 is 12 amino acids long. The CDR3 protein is CAWSRMNTEAFF. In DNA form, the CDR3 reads TGTGCCTGGAGCCGAATGAACACTGAAGCTTTCTTT.

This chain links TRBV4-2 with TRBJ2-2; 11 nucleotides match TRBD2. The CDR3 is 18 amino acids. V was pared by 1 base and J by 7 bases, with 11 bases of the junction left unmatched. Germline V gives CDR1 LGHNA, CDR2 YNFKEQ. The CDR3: CASSQASSGRSRSGELFF. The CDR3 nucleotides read TGTGCCAGCAGCCAAGCATCTAGCGGGAGGTCTAGGAGCGGGGAGCTGTTTTTT.

The CDR3, as DNA: TGTGCCAGCAGTTATCAAGTGTTAGATACGCAGTATTTT. Translation: CASSYQVLDTQYF. The chain employs TRBV6-5 and TRBJ2-3; D is uncertain. There are 13 residues in the CDR3. CDR1 and CDR2 (germline): MNHEY, SVGAGI. V was shortened by 3 bases and J by 5 bases, with 9 bases between the two germline ends.

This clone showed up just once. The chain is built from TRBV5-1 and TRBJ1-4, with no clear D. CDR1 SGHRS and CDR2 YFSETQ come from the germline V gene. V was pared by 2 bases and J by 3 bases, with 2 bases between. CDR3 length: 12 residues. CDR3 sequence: CASSFSNEKLFF. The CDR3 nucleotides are TGCGCCAGCAGCTTCTCTAATGAAAAACTGTTTTTT.

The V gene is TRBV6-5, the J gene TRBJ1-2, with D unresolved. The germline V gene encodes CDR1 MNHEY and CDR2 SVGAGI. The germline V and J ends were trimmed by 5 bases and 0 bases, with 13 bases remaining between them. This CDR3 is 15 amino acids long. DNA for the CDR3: TGTGCCAGCAGTCCCCTCCGGGCCGCTAACTATGGCTACACCTTC. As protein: CASSPLRAANYGYTF.

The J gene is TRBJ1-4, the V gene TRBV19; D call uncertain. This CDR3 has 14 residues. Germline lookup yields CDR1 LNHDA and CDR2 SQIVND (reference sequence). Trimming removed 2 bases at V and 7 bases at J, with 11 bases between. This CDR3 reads CASSIYTGGEKLFF. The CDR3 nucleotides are TGTGCCAGTAGTATATATACGGGAGGTGAAAAACTGTTTTTT.

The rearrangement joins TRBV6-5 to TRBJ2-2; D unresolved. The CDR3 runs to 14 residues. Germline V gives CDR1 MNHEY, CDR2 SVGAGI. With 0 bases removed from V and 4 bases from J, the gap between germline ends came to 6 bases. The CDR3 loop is CASSYSAFTGELFF. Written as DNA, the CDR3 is TGTGCCAGCAGTTACTCAGCGTTCACCGGGGAGCTGTTTTTT.

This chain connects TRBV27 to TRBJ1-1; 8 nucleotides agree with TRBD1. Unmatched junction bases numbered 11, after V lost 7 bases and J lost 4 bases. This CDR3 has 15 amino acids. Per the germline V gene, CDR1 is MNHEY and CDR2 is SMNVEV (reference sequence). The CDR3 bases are TGTGCCAGCATTCTGTCCAGGGGGCGCGGCACTGAAGCTTTCTTT. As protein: CASILSRGRGTEAFF.

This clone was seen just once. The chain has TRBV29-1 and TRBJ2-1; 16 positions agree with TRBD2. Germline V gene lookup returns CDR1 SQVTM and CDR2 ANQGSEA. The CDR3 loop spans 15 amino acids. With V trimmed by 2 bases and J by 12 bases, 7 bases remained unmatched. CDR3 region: CSVEHGTSGRAWQFF. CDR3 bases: TGCAGCGTTGAACACGGGACTAGCGGGAGGGCCTGGCAGTTCTTC.

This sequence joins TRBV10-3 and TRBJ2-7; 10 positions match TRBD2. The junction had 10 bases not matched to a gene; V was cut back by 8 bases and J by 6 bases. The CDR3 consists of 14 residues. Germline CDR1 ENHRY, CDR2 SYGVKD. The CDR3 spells CAIAVTSGNREQYF. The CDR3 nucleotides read TGTGCCATCGCGGTAACTAGCGGGAATCGCGAGCAGTACTTC.

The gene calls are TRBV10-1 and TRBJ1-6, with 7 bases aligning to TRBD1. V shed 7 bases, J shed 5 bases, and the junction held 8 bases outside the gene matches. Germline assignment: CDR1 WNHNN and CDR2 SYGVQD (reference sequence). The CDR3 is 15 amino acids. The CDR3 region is CASIESQGDNSPLHF. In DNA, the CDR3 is TGCGCCAGCATCGAATCCCAGGGGGATAATTCACCCCTCCACTTT.

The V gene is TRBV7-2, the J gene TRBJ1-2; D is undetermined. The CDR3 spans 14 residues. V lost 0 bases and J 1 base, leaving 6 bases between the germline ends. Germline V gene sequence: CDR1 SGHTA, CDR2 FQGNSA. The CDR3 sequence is CASSLAPVNYGYTF. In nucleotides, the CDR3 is TGTGCCAGCAGCTTAGCGCCCGTTAACTATGGCTACACCTTC.

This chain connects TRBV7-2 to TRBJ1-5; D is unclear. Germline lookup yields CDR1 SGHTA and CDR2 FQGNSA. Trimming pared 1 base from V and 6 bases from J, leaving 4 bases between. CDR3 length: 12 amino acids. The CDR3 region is CASSLEGQPQHF. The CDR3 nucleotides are TGTGCCAGCAGCTTAGAGGGTCAGCCCCAGCATTTT.